Presented here are 30 T cell receptor beta chains from one specimen sequenced in a study of regulatory T cells in long-lasting Graves disease. Building of the TCR beta libraries involved iRepertoire HTBI primers and Arm-PCR of CDR3 regions. In TCRdb, the multiplex PCR reads were re-called with MiXCR into one record per CDR3 protein. The top ten hold 20% to 25% of the sample, which has 420,000 or so distinct CDR3 sequences, about 15% seen once. Time point denoted: newly diagnosed GD, antithyroid drugs for less than 3 months. RNA from PBMCs was the source of the TCR library. These data were likewise used in another study, on T cells in Graves' hyperthyroidism and ophthalmopathy.

Material: peripheral blood mononuclear cells (PBMCs), obtained at new diagnosis, from a patient treated with antithyroid drugs. These receptor sequences come from a young woman with Graves disease.

This chain connects TRBV12-3 or TRBV12-4 to TRBJ2-3, with 11 bases identical to TRBD2. V trimming: 2 bases; J trimming: 0 bases; junction bases outside the gene matches: 25. The CDR3 contains 24 residues. This chain's CDR3 is CASSLRQSRMGLAVPSGSTDTQYF. In DNA, the CDR3 is TGTGCCAGCAGTTTACGACAAAGCCGCATGGGACTAGCGGTACCCTCTGGGAGCACAGATACGCAGTATTTT.

This clonotype was counted many times. The rearrangement uses TRBV30 and TRBJ1-1; D possibly corresponds to TRBD1 (6 bases). CDR3 length equals 13 residues. Germline CDR1 reads GTSNPN; CDR2 reads SVGIG (reference sequence). Trimming took 4 bases from V and 5 from J, leaving 14 bases between them. The CDR3 nucleotides are TGTGCCTGGAAGCGACAGGACCTTACTGAAGCTTTCTTT. This sequence encodes CAWKRQDLTEAFF.

Only a few counts were recorded for this clonotype. J is TRBJ2-1 and V is TRBV9; TRBD2 matches at 8 bases. Trimming removed 3 bases from V and 4 bases from J; junction bases left unmatched: 6. The CDR3 is made up of 15 amino acids. The V gene's germline CDR1 is SGDLS and CDR2 YYNGEE. The CDR3, as DNA: TGTGCCAGCAGCGCGACTAGCGAGTTATACAATGAGCAGTTCTTC. Its translation: CASSATSELYNEQFF.

The sample holds many counts of this clonotype. This chain connects TRBV4-2 to TRBJ1-5; D is unclear. The CDR3 consists of 13 residues. Trimming pared 0 bases from V and 4 bases from J, leaving 4 bases between. From germline, CDR1 is LGHNA and CDR2 YNFKEQ. The CDR3 loop reads CASSQDGNQPQHF. DNA for the CDR3: TGTGCCAGCAGCCAAGATGGGAATCAGCCCCAGCATTTT.

This clonotype was observed a handful of times. This chain links TRBV7-2 with TRBJ1-3; D is unresolved. The germline V and J ends were trimmed by 2 bases and 4 bases, with 6 bases remaining between them. The CDR3 runs 13 residues. CDR1 and CDR2 from the germline V gene are SGHTA and FQGNSA. CDR3 DNA: TGTGCCAGCAGCTTATTGATGGGAAACACCATATATTTT. As protein: CASSLLMGNTIYF.

In this sample, this clonotype turned up many times. V gene TRBV11-2 combines with J gene TRBJ2-1, with TRBD2 as a possible D gene (5 bases). The CDR3 extends over 15 amino acids. V was cut by 7 bases and J by 1 base, with 14 bases left in between. CDR1 and CDR2 (germline): SGHAT, FQNNGV. CDR3 in DNA: TGTGCCAGCAACGCCCGGACTCCGTCCTACAATGAGCAGTTCTTC. Protein: CASNARTPSYNEQFF. Full variable domain (remainder filled in from reference TRBV11-2 and TRBJ2-1): EAGVAQSPRYKIIEKRQSVAFWCNPISGHATLYWYQQILGQGPKLLIQFQNNGVVDDSQLPKDRFSAERLKGVDSTLKIQPAKLEDSAVYLCASNARTPSYNEQFFGPGTRLTVL.

This sequence joins TRBV30 and TRBJ2-1, with D hard to call. CDR3 length: 14 amino acids. Germline V lookup: CDR1 GTSNPN, CDR2 SVGIG (reference sequence). V lost 2 bases and J 7 bases, leaving 15 bases between the germline ends. The CDR3 loop is CAWSPETFPNEQFF. CDR3 sequence (DNA): TGTGCCTGGAGTCCAGAGACATTCCCGAATGAGCAGTTCTTC.

This clonotype was seen more than once but under ten times. The chain couples TRBV20-1 to TRBJ2-1; D may correspond to TRBD1 or TRBD2 (6 bases each). CDR3 length equals 13 residues. Germline lookup yields CDR1 DFQATT and CDR2 SNEGSKA (reference sequence). The ends were cut back, 0 bases at V and 14 bases at J, with 17 bases in the middle. CDR3: CSARDPGAGWEFF. The CDR3 nucleotides are TGCAGTGCTAGAGACCCAGGGGCGGGATGGGAGTTCTTC.

This clonotype appeared many times. This chain connects TRBV24-1 to TRBJ2-1; TRBD1 agrees at 8 bases. This CDR3 comprises 13 residues. V gave up 2 bases and J gave up 8 bases; unmatched junction bases: 1. Germline-derived CDR1 and CDR2 are KGHDR and SFDVKD. The CDR3 bases are TGTGCCACCAGTGATTCGGACAGGGATGAGCAGTTCTTC. Its protein is CATSDSDRDEQFF.

This clonotype showed up just a few times. The V gene is TRBV10-3, the J gene TRBJ2-3; 9 nucleotides line up with TRBD1. After removal of 10 bases from V and 3 bases from J, the junction contained 5 bases not matched to a gene. In germline, CDR1 is ENHRY, CDR2 SYGVKD. The CDR3 sequence is 13 residues long. CDR3 DNA: TGTGCCACTGGGGACAGGGCTACAGATACGCAGTATTTT. Its protein product is CATGDRATDTQYF.

The V call is TRBV4-1, the J call TRBJ2-7, with D possibly TRBD1 on 5 matching bases. There are 14 residues in the CDR3. Germline V gene data show CDR1 as MGHRA and CDR2 as YSYEKL. V was pared by 1 base and J by 4 bases, with 11 bases between. This chain's CDR3 is CASSQARENYEQYF. The CDR3, as DNA: TGCGCCAGCAGCCAAGCCAGGGAAAATTACGAGCAGTACTTC.

This clonotype occurred many times. The chain combines TRBV20-1 with TRBJ2-1; 9 nucleotides match TRBD2. Losses at the gene ends were 5 bases for V and 4 bases for J; bases not matched to a gene: 9. Germline CDR1 is DFQATT and CDR2 is SNEGSKA (reference sequence). The CDR3 is made up of 15 amino acids. In DNA, the CDR3 is TGCAGTGCTTTCGAATTAGCGGGGGATTACAATGAGCAGTTCTTC. Residues: CSAFELAGDYNEQFF.

This rearrangement joins TRBV18 to TRBJ2-1; D tentatively fits TRBD1 or TRBD2 (7 bases each). Looked up from germline, CDR1 is KGHSH and CDR2 is LQKENI. The ends were cut back, 2 bases at V and 0 bases at J, with 14 bases in the middle. This CDR3 region has 17 residues. CDR3: CASSPSGGGYSYNEQFF. The CDR3 nucleotides are TGTGCCAGCTCACCATCAGGGGGGGGCTACTCCTACAATGAGCAGTTCTTC. The variable domain in full, with the rest retrieved from reference TRBV18 and TRBJ2-1, is NAGVMQNPRHLVRRRGQEARLRCSPMKGHSHVYWYRQLPEEGLKFMVYLQKENIIDESGMPKERFSAEFPKEGPSILRIQQVVRGDSAAYFCASSPSGGGYSYNEQFFGPGTRLTVL.

The rearrangement uses TRBV4-1 and TRBJ1-5, with a tentative D call TRBD1 (6 bases). Germline V gene sequence: CDR1 MGHRA, CDR2 YSYEKL. The CDR3 runs 15 residues. Trimming left V 5 bases short and J 4 bases short, with 15 bases between. The CDR3 nucleotides read TGCGCCAGCAGCGAGAGACAGGCGGGGAATCAGCCCCAGCATTTT. Protein sequence: CASSERQAGNQPQHF.

This sequence joins TRBV20-1 and TRBJ2-1; 11 nucleotides line up with TRBD2. Germline V lookup: CDR1 DFQATT, CDR2 SNEGSKA (reference sequence). This CDR3 has 16 amino acids. The V and J ends lost 6 bases and 7 bases, in that order; junction bases with no gene match: 14. The CDR3 DNA reads TGCAGTGCACTAACGCGTCTAGCGGGAGGTTATAATGAGCAGTTCTTC. Its protein is CSALTRLAGGYNEQFF.

In its sample, this clonotype was seen many times. The chain employs TRBV28 and TRBJ2-7; TRBD2 matches at 7 bases. Germline-derived CDR1 and CDR2 are MDHEN and SYDVKM. CDR3 length equals 14 residues. V lost 6 bases, J lost 6 bases, and 11 bases stayed unmatched. CDR3 sequence: CASRPAGLVSEQYF. In DNA, the CDR3 is TGTGCCAGCAGACCAGCGGGACTCGTTTCCGAGCAGTACTTC.

The CDR3 is CASSLSAGGKTQYF. The CDR3 DNA reads TGTGCCAGCAGTTTATCGGCGGGGGGGAAGACCCAGTACTTC. This rearrangement joins TRBV28 to TRBJ2-5; 9 positions agree with TRBD2. Trimming at V came to 1 base and at J to 6 bases, leaving 3 bases not matched to a gene. CDR3 size: 14 residues. The germline CDR1 and CDR2 sequences are MDHEN and SYDVKM.

This clonotype came up many times. This rearrangement joins TRBV5-4 to TRBJ2-1, with D uncertain. Germline CDR1 and CDR2: SGHNT and YYREEE (reference sequence). The CDR3 is 14 amino acids. V gave up 0 bases and J gave up 7 bases, with 11 bases separating them. The CDR3 coding sequence is TGTGCCAGCAGCTTGGACTCGCGTGGGAATGAGCAGTTCTTC. Amino acids: CASSLDSRGNEQFF.

This clonotype was counted at least ten times. This chain connects TRBV24-1 to TRBJ2-1; 9 bases are shared with TRBD2. Trimming at V came to 6 bases and at J to 0 bases, leaving 5 bases not matched to a gene. The CDR3 contains 16 residues. CDR1 KGHDR and CDR2 SFDVKD come from the germline V gene. The CDR3 DNA follows: TGTGCCACCAGTTGGGCTAGCGGGAACTCCTACAATGAGCAGTTCTTC. Its translation: CATSWASGNSYNEQFF.

This clonotype was seen at least ten times. The rearrangement uses TRBV5-1 and TRBJ2-7, with 9 bases matching TRBD2. The germline V gene has CDR1 SGHRS and CDR2 YFSETQ. The V segment lost 0 bases and the J segment 2 bases; nucleotides outside the gene matches: 3. There are 15 residues in the CDR3. In DNA, the CDR3 is TGCGCCAGCAGCTTGGGGGTAGCGGGAGCCTACGAGCAGTACTTC. Amino acid sequence: CASSLGVAGAYEQYF.

Details on this clonotype: A much larger clone lies one base from this, so it may be a read error. V gene TRBV10-3 combines with J gene TRBJ2-5; D gene unclear. Germline CDR1 ENHRY, CDR2 SYGVKD. The CDR3 sequence is 13 residues long. As DNA, the CDR3 is TGTGCCATCAGCGTGGGCCAGCAAGAGGCCCAGTACTTC. Its translation: CAISVGQQEAQYF.

The chain has TRBV29-1 and TRBJ1-1, with a tentative D call TRBD1 (5 bases). The CDR3 covers 11 residues. The V end was cut by 6 bases, the J end by 3 bases, with 8 bases between. The germline CDR1 and CDR2 sequences are SQVTM and ANQGSEA. The CDR3 protein is CSVGTYTEAFF. The CDR3 nucleotides read TGCAGCGTCGGGACCTACACTGAAGCTTTCTTT.

The rearrangement links TRBV30 to TRBJ1-2; D is ambiguous. The CDR3 extends over 14 amino acids. CDR1 is GTSNPN and CDR2 is SVGIG in the germline V gene (reference sequence). V was clipped by 3 bases and J by 0 bases, with 11 bases between them. DNA for the CDR3: TGTGCCTGGAGCATCCGGGCGCCTAACTATGGCTACACCTTC. It yields the protein CAWSIRAPNYGYTF.

This clonotype has at least ten counts. This chain connects TRBV27 to TRBJ2-3; 11 positions agree with TRBD2. Germline V gene lookup returns CDR1 MNHEY and CDR2 SMNVEV (reference sequence). This CDR3 is 14 amino acids long. V lost 6 bases and J lost 6; bases outside the gene matches: 5. Here the CDR3 reads CASSILAGADTQYF. The CDR3 DNA follows: TGTGCCAGCAGCATACTAGCGGGAGCCGATACGCAGTATTTT.

At least ten counts were recorded for this clonotype. V and J are TRBV3-1 and TRBJ1-2; D ambiguous. Trimming stripped 1 base from V and 2 bases from J, with 11 bases between. The CDR3 is 15 amino acids. Germline V gives CDR1 LGHDT, CDR2 YNNKEL (reference sequence). The chain's CDR3 is CASSQGLIANYGYTF. The CDR3 coding sequence is TGTGCCAGCAGCCAAGGGCTGATCGCAAACTATGGCTACACCTTC.

CDR3: CASSYSFPSGNSYEQYF. CDR3 coding DNA: TGTGCCAGCAGTTACAGTTTTCCGTCAGGGAACTCCTACGAGCAGTACTTC. The V call is TRBV6-5, the J call TRBJ2-7, with D maybe TRBD1 (5 bases). Trimming took off 2 bases at V and 0 bases at J, with 17 bases between the two ends. The CDR3 is 17 amino acids. From germline, CDR1 is MNHEY and CDR2 SVGAGI.

Comment on this clonotype: One base away lies a much larger clone, so this may be a sequencing read error. V and J are TRBV11-2 and TRBJ2-3; 9 positions match TRBD2. This CDR3 spans 16 amino acids. Germline V lookup: CDR1 SGHAT, CDR2 FQNNGV. The CDR3 DNA reads TGTGCCAGCAGCTTGTTAGCGGGAGCAACCACAGATGCGCAGTATTTT. Amino acid sequence: CASSLLAGATTDAQYF.

At least ten counts were recorded for this clonotype. This rearrangement joins TRBV20-1 to TRBJ2-1; 12 nucleotides agree with TRBD2. This CDR3 has 19 amino acids. Trimming at V came to 2 bases and at J to 2 bases, leaving 13 bases not matched to a gene. Germline CDR1 and CDR2: DFQATT and SNEGSKA (reference sequence). The chain's CDR3 is CSARTRARLAGVPYNEQFF. In DNA, the CDR3 is TGCAGTGCTAGAACGAGAGCTAGACTAGCGGGAGTACCCTACAATGAGCAGTTCTTC.

V gene TRBV6-1 combines with J gene TRBJ2-3; 8 nucleotides line up with TRBD2. Per germline, CDR1 MNHNS and CDR2 SASEGT. The CDR3 length is 16 residues. The V gene end was trimmed by 6 bases and the J gene end by 7 bases; junction bases not matched to a gene: 15. CDR3 sequence: CASRPGPGLDRYTQYF. The DNA for the CDR3 is TGTGCCAGCAGGCCCGGACCGGGACTAGATCGCTATACGCAGTATTTT.

This sequence joins TRBV10-3 and TRBJ2-7, with D possibly TRBD2 on 7 matching bases. This CDR3 spans 13 amino acids. From germline, CDR1 is ENHRY and CDR2 SYGVKD. Deletions cut 3 bases from V and 5 bases from J, with 11 bases between. CDR3 nucleotide sequence: TGTGCCATCAGTGATCGGGGGGACAACGAGCAGTACTTC. This encodes CAISDRGDNEQYF.